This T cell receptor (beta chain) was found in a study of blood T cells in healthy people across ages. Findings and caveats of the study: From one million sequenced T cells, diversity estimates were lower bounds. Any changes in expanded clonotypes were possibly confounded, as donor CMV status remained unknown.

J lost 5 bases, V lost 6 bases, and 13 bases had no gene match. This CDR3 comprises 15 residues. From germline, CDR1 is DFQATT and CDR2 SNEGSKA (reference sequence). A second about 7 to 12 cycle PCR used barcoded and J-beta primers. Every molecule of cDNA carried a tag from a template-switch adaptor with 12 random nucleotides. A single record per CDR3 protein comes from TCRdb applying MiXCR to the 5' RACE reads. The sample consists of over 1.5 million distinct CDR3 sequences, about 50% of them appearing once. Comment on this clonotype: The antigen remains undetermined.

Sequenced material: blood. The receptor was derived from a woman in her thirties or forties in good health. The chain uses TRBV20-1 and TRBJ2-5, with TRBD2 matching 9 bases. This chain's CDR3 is CSAESSGGKVETQYF. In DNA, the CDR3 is TGCAGTGCGGAGAGTAGCGGGGGAAAGGTCGAGACCCAGTACTTC.